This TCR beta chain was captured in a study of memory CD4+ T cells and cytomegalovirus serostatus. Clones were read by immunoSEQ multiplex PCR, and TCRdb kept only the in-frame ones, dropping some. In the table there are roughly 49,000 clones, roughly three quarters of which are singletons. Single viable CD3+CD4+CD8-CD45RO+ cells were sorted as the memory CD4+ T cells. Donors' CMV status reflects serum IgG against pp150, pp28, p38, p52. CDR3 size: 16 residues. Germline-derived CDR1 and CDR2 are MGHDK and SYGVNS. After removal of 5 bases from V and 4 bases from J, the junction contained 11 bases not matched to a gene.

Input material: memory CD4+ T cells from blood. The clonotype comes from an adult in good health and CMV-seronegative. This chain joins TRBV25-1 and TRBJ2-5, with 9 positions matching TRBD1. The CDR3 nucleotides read TGTGCCAGCAGTTTATCCATGACAGGGGGGTCAGAGACCCAGTACTTC. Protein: CASSLSMTGGSETQYF.